This TCR beta chain comes out of a study of PD-1 blockade in mismatch repair-deficient tumors. Clones were sequenced by immunoSEQ multiplex PCR, and TCRdb holds only the in-frame ones, with some missing. The sample lists more than 50,000 clones, approximately 90% seen once, with over 11% in the top ten. The CDR3 extends over 16 amino acids. Losses at the gene ends were 3 bases for V and 1 base for J; bases not matched to a gene: 5. The receptor comes from an adult with mismatch repair-deficient cancer. This material consisted of peripheral blood, taken 52 weeks after starting pembrolizumab. This rearrangement joins TRBV5-3 to TRBJ1-5; 9 bases line up with TRBD1. TRBV5-3 is an ORF for which the function is uncertain. Here the CDR3 DNA reads TGTGCCAGAAGCTGGAAACAGGGGGCGAGCAATCAGCCCCAGCATTTT. Translating it yields CARSWKQGASNQPQHF.